This entry lists 29 T cell receptor beta chains sequenced from one sample in a study of shared clonotypes between healthy human individuals. Assay: immunoSEQ multiplex PCR; the TCRdb copy retains only in-frame clones and omits some. The repertoire holds fewer than 650,000 clones, with 70% to 80% as singletons. Sequenced: PBMCs. These receptors originate from a woman between 40 and 55 years old in good health. Some clones in this sample may be carry-over from other donors' samples.

This clone has ten or more counts. V gene TRBV4-2 combines with J gene TRBJ2-3; a weak D match, TRBD2 (5 bases). V lost 0 bases and J 2 bases, leaving 12 bases between the germline ends. The V gene's germline CDR1 is LGHNA and CDR2 YNFKEQ. The CDR3 is 16 residues long. The chain's CDR3 is CASSQDVGSHTDTQYF. The CDR3 bases are TGTGCCAGCAGCCAAGATGTGGGGAGCCACACAGATACGCAGTATTTT.

The chain is built from TRBV15 and TRBJ2-1; tentatively, D is TRBD1 (5 bases). Germline CDR1 and CDR2: LNHNV and YYDKDF (reference sequence). Deletions cut 0 bases from V and 9 bases from J, with 9 bases between. The CDR3 extends over 13 amino acids. The CDR3 loop is CATSREQVLEQFF. DNA of the CDR3: TGTGCCACCAGCAGAGAACAGGTACTTGAGCAGTTCTTC. The entire variable domain, with the rest obtained from reference TRBV15 and TRBJ2-1, is as follows: DAMVIQNPRYQVTQFGKPVTLSCSQTLNHNVMYWYQQKSSQAPKLLFHYYDKDFNNEADTPDNFQSRRPNTSFCFLDIRSPGLGDTAMYLCATSREQVLEQFFGPGTRLTVL.

On this clone itself: A far bigger clonotype differs at one base, so this is likely a read error. This specimen includes other DNA sequences encoding the same CDR3. This CDR3 reads CASSLVPEAYNEQFF. The CDR3 DNA sequence: TGCGCCAGCAGCTTAGTTCCAGAGGCCTACAATGAGCAGTTCTTC. The gene calls are TRBV7-9 and TRBJ2-1, with D unclear. The V gene's germline CDR1 is SEHNR and CDR2 FQNEAQ (reference sequence). The CDR3 covers 15 residues.

This clone turned up a few times. The chain recombines TRBV18 with TRBJ2-1, with a possible D match to TRBD2 (6 bases). Germline lookup yields CDR1 KGHSH and CDR2 LQKENI. CDR3 length equals 16 residues. Trimming stripped 1 base from V and 5 bases from J, with 15 bases between. This CDR3 is CASSPRSGWGDNEQFF. The CDR3 region has the DNA TGTGCCAGCTCACCACGGTCCGGGTGGGGGGACAATGAGCAGTTCTTC.

The chain employs TRBV10-3 and TRBJ2-3; 14 bases match TRBD2. Germline V gene sequence: CDR1 ENHRY, CDR2 SYGVKD. The CDR3 has 18 amino acids. Losses at the gene ends were 2 bases for V and 2 bases for J; bases not matched to a gene: 6. The CDR3 spells CAISEPTGLAGATDTQYF. For the CDR3, the DNA is TGTGCCATCAGTGAGCCGACGGGACTAGCGGGAGCCACAGATACGCAGTATTTT.

This chain links TRBV19 with TRBJ1-5, with D possibly TRBD1 on 5 matching bases. CDR3 length: 15 residues. Germline assignment: CDR1 LNHDA and CDR2 SQIVND (reference sequence). The germline V and J ends were trimmed by 8 bases and 0 bases, with 14 bases remaining between them. CDR3 sequence reads: CASRQGWYSNQPQHF. CDR3 bases: TGTGCCAGTCGCCAGGGATGGTATAGCAATCAGCCCCAGCATTTT.

The chain joins TRBV2 to TRBJ1-1, with unresolved D. This CDR3 is 14 amino acids long. Germline assignment: CDR1 SNHLY and CDR2 FYNNEI. Deletions cut 7 bases from V and 5 bases from J, with 17 bases between. CDR3 loop: CASTLQLQVTEAFF. In DNA form, the CDR3 reads TGTGCCAGCACCCTCCAGTTGCAGGTGACTGAAGCTTTCTTT.

The genes are TRBV13 and TRBJ1-6; 9 bases align to TRBD1. The CDR3 totals 16 residues. CDR1 and CDR2 from the germline V gene are PRHDT and FYEKMQ (reference sequence). The V and J ends lost 5 bases and 7 bases, in that order; junction bases with no gene match: 9. CDR3 in DNA: TGTGCCAGCAGCCACAGGGACAGGGAATGGAATTCACCCCTCCACTTT. As protein: CASSHRDREWNSPLHF.

V and J are TRBV5-4 and TRBJ2-1; the match to TRBD1 covers 9 bases. The CDR3 consists of 11 residues. Germline CDR1 SGHNT, CDR2 YYREEE (reference sequence). Trimming took 5 bases from V and 12 from J; bases not matched to a gene: 3. CDR3 residues: CASSETGGQFF. The CDR3 nucleotides read TGTGCCAGCAGTGAGACAGGGGGGCAGTTCTTC. Together with reference TRBV5-4 and TRBJ2-1, the CDR3 gives the full variable domain: ETGVTQSPTHLIKTRGQQVTLRCSSQSGHNTVSWYQQALGQGPQFIFQYYREEENGRGNFPPRFSGLQFPNYSSELNVNALELDDSALYLCASSETGGQFFGPGTRLTVL.

J is TRBJ2-1 and V is TRBV6-1; 11 bases map to TRBD1. The V gene's germline CDR1 is MNHNS and CDR2 SASEGT. Germline trimming cut 2 bases from V and 8 bases from J; bases unmatched to any gene: 5. CDR3 length: 15 amino acids. In nucleotides, the CDR3 is TGTGCCAGCAGTGAAATGGGACAGGGGGTCGATGAGCAGTTCTTC. Protein sequence: CASSEMGQGVDEQFF.

The rearrangement joins TRBV14 to TRBJ2-7; TRBD2 is a possible D gene (5 bases). The germline gives CDR1 SGHDN, CDR2 FVKESK. The CDR3 consists of 13 residues. The V end lost 2 bases, the J end lost 3 bases, and 8 bases lay between the germline ends. DNA for the CDR3: TGTGCCAGCAGCCAACCACTAGGCTACGAGCAGTACTTC. Amino acids: CASSQPLGYEQYF.

V and J are TRBV30 and TRBJ1-6; D may be TRBD1 (5 bases). The CDR3 runs 16 residues. Deletions cut 4 bases from V and 8 bases from J, with 21 bases between. CDR1 and CDR2 (germline): GTSNPN, SVGIG (reference sequence). The CDR3 protein is CAWNLDWPLGHSPLHF. CDR3 bases: TGTGCCTGGAACCTAGATTGGCCCCTGGGGCATTCACCCCTCCACTTT.

The chain combines TRBV7-2 with TRBJ2-7; the match to TRBD2 covers 15 bases. This CDR3 comprises 15 residues. Germline CDR1 and CDR2: SGHTA and FQGNSA. With 3 bases clipped from V and 4 bases from J, the junction kept 1 base outside the gene matches. CDR3 sequence: CASSLGLAGGYEQYF. The DNA for the CDR3 is TGTGCCAGCAGCTTGGGACTAGCGGGAGGATACGAGCAGTACTTC.

With regard to this clone: The sample has other DNA sequences that encode this CDR3 too. V and J are TRBV28 and TRBJ1-1; no clear D. This CDR3 comprises 11 residues. Trimming shortened V by 1 base and J by 5 bases, and 2 bases separated the two germline ends. CDR1 and CDR2 from the germline V gene are MDHEN and SYDVKM. DNA of the CDR3: TGTGCCAGCAGTTTATTTACTGAAGCTTTCTTT. This sequence encodes CASSLFTEAFF.

This clone was counted once. Other DNA sequences in this sample translate to the same CDR3. The chain carries TRBV19 and TRBJ2-3; perhaps TRBD1 as D (6 bases). The CDR3 spans 15 residues. The germline CDR1 and CDR2 sequences are LNHDA and SQIVND (reference sequence). V was clipped by 5 bases and J by 0 bases, with 12 bases between them. DNA of the CDR3: TGTGCCAGTAGTGAAGGGGGACCTAGCACAGATACGCAGTATTTT. Translating gives CASSEGGPSTDTQYF.

This clone was counted once. This chain connects TRBV11-2 to TRBJ2-7, with TRBD1 identical over 7 bases. With V trimmed by 5 bases and J by 2 bases, 9 bases remained unmatched. The CDR3 consists of 15 residues. CDR1 and CDR2 (germline): SGHAT, FQNNGV. The DNA for the CDR3 is TGTGCCAGCAGCGTTCTCCCGGACAGGACCTACGAGCAGTACTTC. As protein: CASSVLPDRTYEQYF. Looking up the rest from reference TRBV11-2 and TRBJ2-7 gives the full variable domain: EAGVAQSPRYKIIEKRQSVAFWCNPISGHATLYWYQQILGQGPKLLIQFQNNGVVDDSQLPKDRFSAERLKGVDSTLKIQPAKLEDSAVYLCASSVLPDRTYEQYFGPGTRLTVT.

With respect to this clone: This may stem from a read error, because a much larger clone lies one nucleotide away. The V gene is TRBV30, the J gene TRBJ1-3, with D uncertain. Matching the DNA end better, TRBJ2-2 makes the J call doubtful. The V gene's germline CDR1 is GTSNPN and CDR2 SVGIG (reference sequence). The CDR3 totals 14 residues. In DNA form, the CDR3 reads TGTGCCTGGAGTCGGGTAGGGTTGTACGGGGAGCTGTTTTTT. Encoded protein: CAWSRVGLYGELFF.

V is TRBV7-2 and J is TRBJ2-2; D not resolved. Trimming removed 7 bases from V and 5 bases from J, with 20 bases in between. From germline, CDR1 is SGHTA and CDR2 FQGNSA. The CDR3 has 16 residues. Here the CDR3 reads CASTQDRPAPTGELFF. CDR3 bases: TGTGCCAGCACCCAAGATCGGCCCGCACCAACCGGGGAGCTGTTTTTT.

This clone came up a few times. This chain connects TRBV7-2 to TRBJ2-6; TRBD1 matches 11 bases. The junction had 2 bases not matched to a gene; V was cut back by 1 base and J by 0 bases. Germline V CDR1 and CDR2: SGHTA, FQGNSA. The CDR3 length is 18 residues. The CDR3 nucleotides are TGTGCCAGCAGCTTAGTTGGGACAGGGGGCTCTGGGGCCAACGTCCTGACTTTC. Protein sequence: CASSLVGTGGSGANVLTF.

In this sample, this clone turned up a few times. The chain carries TRBV7-6 and TRBJ1-5; 9 nucleotides line up with TRBD1. Germline lookup yields CDR1 SGHVS and CDR2 FNYEAQ. V trimming: 5 bases; J trimming: 6 bases; junction bases outside the gene matches: 8. The CDR3 runs to 15 residues. The CDR3 loop reads CASSPSDRGFQPQHF. For the CDR3, the DNA is TGTGCCAGCAGCCCTAGCGACAGGGGGTTTCAGCCCCAGCATTTT.

This clone came up once. The CDR3 sequence: CASSPTGDEQFF. The CDR3 region has the DNA TGTGCCAGCAGTCCTACTGGAGATGAGCAGTTCTTC. The chain has TRBV28 and TRBJ2-1; D is uncertain. Germline values: CDR1 MDHEN, CDR2 SYDVKM. The V and J ends lost 5 bases and 8 bases respectively, with 10 bases between them. The CDR3 contains 12 residues.

This clone has only one observation. Other DNA variants within this sample encode the same CDR3. V gene TRBV25-1 combines with J gene TRBJ2-5; 8 bases match TRBD1. Per germline, CDR1 MGHDK and CDR2 SYGVNS. Trimming cost V 2 bases and J 5 bases; bases outside gene matches: 7. CDR3 length: 15 amino acids. For the CDR3, the DNA is TGTGCCAGCAGTGAAGAGGACAGGGCAGGGGAGACCCAGTACTTC. Its translation: CASSEEDRAGETQYF.

A remark on this clone: The junction departs from the called germline gene at one end, perhaps through a read error. The CDR3 DNA is TGTGCTAGCAGCCGAGGGGGGGGAGACGAGCAGTACTTC. Translation gives CASSRGGGDEQYF. The chain has TRBV7-7 and TRBJ2-7, with D tentatively TRBD2 (7 bases). This CDR3 comprises 13 residues. The V gene's germline CDR1 is SSHAT and CDR2 FNYEAQ (reference sequence).

This clone has a handful of counts. The rearrangement uses TRBV18 and TRBJ2-7; a weak D match, TRBD1 (6 bases). CDR3 length: 13 amino acids. V lost 1 base to trimming and J lost 6 bases, with 10 bases between them. Germline loops: CDR1 KGHSH, CDR2 LQKENI. The CDR3 here is CASSPQGEGEQYF. The CDR3 bases are TGTGCCAGCTCACCACAGGGGGAAGGCGAGCAGTACTTC.

The chain links TRBV4-2 to TRBJ1-1; D unclear. V was shortened by 0 bases and J by 1 base, with 9 bases between the two germline ends. The V gene's germline CDR1 is LGHNA and CDR2 YNFKEQ. The CDR3 totals 15 residues. The CDR3 loop is CASSQDPDTNTEAFF. DNA of the CDR3: TGTGCCAGCAGCCAAGATCCCGACACGAACACTGAAGCTTTCTTT.

The chain combines TRBV7-6 with TRBJ1-1; TRBD1 is a possible D gene (5 bases). V was clipped by 2 bases and J by 1 base, with 23 bases between them. CDR1 is SGHVS and CDR2 is FNYEAQ in the germline V gene. This CDR3 has 19 residues. CDR3 bases: TGTGCCAGCAGCTTATCCCCGATCTTTAGCTGGACACCGAACACTGAAGCTTTCTTT. Translation: CASSLSPIFSWTPNTEAFF. The whole variable domain, filled in from reference TRBV7-6 and TRBJ1-1, reads GAGVSQSPRYKVTKRGQDVALRCDPISGHVSLYWYRQALGQGPEFLTYFNYEAQQDKSGLPNDRFSAERPEGSISTLTIQRTEQRDSAMYRCASSLSPIFSWTPNTEAFFGQGTRLTVV.

The V and J genes are TRBV7-9 and TRBJ2-2; D is uncertain. The V and J ends lost 2 bases and 3 bases respectively, with 7 bases between them. The CDR3 extends over 14 amino acids. Germline V gene sequence: CDR1 SEHNR, CDR2 FQNEAQ (reference sequence). The CDR3 sequence: CASSLSTYTGELFF. CDR3 nucleotides: TGTGCCAGCAGCTTATCGACCTACACCGGGGAGCTGTTTTTT.

The chain joins TRBV7-9 to TRBJ2-1, with 7 bases identical to TRBD1. With V trimmed by 5 bases and J by 3 bases, 4 bases remained unmatched. This CDR3 has 14 residues. Germline assignment: CDR1 SEHNR and CDR2 FQNEAQ (reference sequence). The CDR3 reads CASSLRDSYNEQFF. CDR3 coding DNA: TGTGCCAGCAGCCTTCGGGACAGCTACAATGAGCAGTTCTTC.

The genes are TRBV7-3 and TRBJ1-3, with D uncertain. Germline CDR1 and CDR2: SGHTA and FQGTGA. CDR3 length: 15 amino acids. Between the trimmed V and J ends, which lost 0 bases and 4 bases, there was a span of 10 bases. The CDR3 DNA is TGTGCCAGCAGCTTAACAGGGTCCCCGGGAAACACCATATATTTT. It yields the protein CASSLTGSPGNTIYF.